This entry describes one TCR beta chain. Its antigen is still unknown. This specimen belongs to a study of cytomegalovirus exposure and HLA in healthy donors. At the level of the study: Caucasian-associated ancestry cluster membership applied to about 80% of 300 to 450 genotyped donors. General observations from the study: Analysis performed later showed TCR beta chains linked to HLA being more clonally expanded than equally common others. In most subjects, TCR beta sequences reportedly gave accurate predictions of HLA-A and HLA-B alleles. The authors later found most CMV-associated TCR beta chains appeared HLA-restricted.

The V and J ends lost 1 base and 4 bases respectively, with 8 bases between them. CDR3 length: 14 residues. In germline, CDR1 is SGHVS, CDR2 FQNEAQ. The PCR employed 60 Vbeta primers together with 13 Jbeta primers. Assay: immunoSEQ multiplex PCR; the TCRdb copy retains only in-frame clones and omits some. The sample table includes 100,000 to 150,000 clones. The receptor's source is a woman aged 35 to 49 in good health and CMV-seronegative. The J gene is TRBJ1-3, the V gene TRBV7-8; D gene ambiguous. Specimen: PBMCs. DNA of the CDR3: TGTGCCAGCAGCTTAGGGGCGTTCGGAAACACCATATATTTT. Translating gives CASSLGAFGNTIYF.